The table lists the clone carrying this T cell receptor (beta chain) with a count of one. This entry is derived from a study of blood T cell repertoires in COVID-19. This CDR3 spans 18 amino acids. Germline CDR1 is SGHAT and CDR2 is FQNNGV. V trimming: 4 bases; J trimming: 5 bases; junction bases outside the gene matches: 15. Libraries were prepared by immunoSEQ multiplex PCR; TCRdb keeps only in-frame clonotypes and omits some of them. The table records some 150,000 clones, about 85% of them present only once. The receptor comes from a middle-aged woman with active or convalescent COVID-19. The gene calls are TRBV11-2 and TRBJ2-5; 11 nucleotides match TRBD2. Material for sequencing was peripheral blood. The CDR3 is CASSYPVNSGGAGETQYF. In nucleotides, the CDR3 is TGTGCCAGCAGCTACCCCGTTAATAGCGGGGGGGCCGGGGAGACCCAGTACTTC. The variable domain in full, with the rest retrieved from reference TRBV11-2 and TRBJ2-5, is EAGVAQSPRYKIIEKRQSVAFWCNPISGHATLYWYQQILGQGPKLLIQFQNNGVVDDSQLPKDRFSAERLKGVDSTLKIQPAKLEDSAVYLCASSYPVNSGGAGETQYFGPGTRLLVL.